Following are 25 T cell receptor beta chains from one sample sequenced in a study of T-cell memory formation after mild COVID-19. Using its own MiXCR run on the 5' RACE reads, TCRdb lists one record per CDR3 protein. The sample lists 310,000 or so distinct CDR3 sequences; around a sixth were seen once. The source material was PBMCs or a T cell subset sorted from them (not recorded which). The receptors were sampled from a man aged 18 to 35 who had mild COVID-19 (a few samples of this study predate the infection). Cell type and time point are not known.

The table lists this clonotype with many counts. The gene calls are TRBV5-1 and TRBJ1-6; a possible D gene is TRBD1 (6 bases). CDR1 is SGHRS and CDR2 is YFSETQ in the germline V gene. V lost 0 bases and J 10 bases, leaving 17 bases between the germline ends. The CDR3 spans 16 residues. CDR3 nucleotides: TGCGCCAGCAGCTTGGCCGTGGCAGGGGACGGATCACCCCTCCACTTT. It specifies CASSLAVAGDGSPLHF.

The V gene is TRBV29-1, the J gene TRBJ1-4, with D possibly being TRBD1 (5 bases). The CDR3 is 14 amino acids. CDR1 and CDR2 from the germline V gene are SQVTM and ANQGSEA. Trimming took off 4 bases at V and 8 bases at J, with 17 bases between the two ends. CDR3 region: CSVGADGTWEKLFF. In nucleotides, the CDR3 is TGCAGCGTTGGAGCCGATGGGACCTGGGAAAAACTGTTTTTT.

V is TRBV11-2 and J is TRBJ1-2; D gene ambiguous. This CDR3 is built from 13 residues. Trimming stripped 1 base from V and 7 bases from J, with 10 bases between. Germline V lookup: CDR1 SGHAT, CDR2 FQNNGV. The CDR3 loop reads CASSLVRGFGYTF. CDR3 DNA sequence: TGTGCCAGCAGCTTAGTTCGGGGTTTTGGCTACACCTTC. Full variable domain (rest looked up from reference TRBV11-2 and TRBJ1-2): EAGVAQSPRYKIIEKRQSVAFWCNPISGHATLYWYQQILGQGPKLLIQFQNNGVVDDSQLPKDRFSAERLKGVDSTLKIQPAKLEDSAVYLCASSLVRGFGYTFGSGTRLTVV.

This chain links TRBV12-3 or TRBV12-4 with TRBJ1-1, with D possibly TRBD1 on 5 matching bases. The CDR3 sequence is 17 residues long. Trimming removed 7 bases at V and 0 bases at J, with 21 bases between. The CDR3 is CASTPWGPTSMNTEAFF. The CDR3 nucleotides are TGTGCCAGCACCCCCTGGGGCCCGACCTCGATGAACACTGAAGCTTTCTTT.

This clonotype occurred a few times. CDR3 nucleotide sequence: TGTGCCAGCAGTGACTCGGGACAGGGTCTCTACGAGCAGTACTTC. Its protein product is CASSDSGQGLYEQYF. The genes are TRBV2 and TRBJ2-7; 9 bases map to TRBD1. V gave up 3 bases and J gave up 3 bases; unmatched junction bases: 6. The germline V gene encodes CDR1 SNHLY and CDR2 FYNNEI. The length of the CDR3 is 15 residues.

This clonotype was seen a few times. CDR3 protein: CASRLGDAADTQYF. The DNA for the CDR3 is TGTGCCAGCAGGCTCGGGGACGCTGCAGATACGCAGTATTTT. V usage is TRBV27 and J usage is TRBJ2-3; D is tentatively TRBD1 or TRBD2 (5 bases each). Germline loops: CDR1 MNHEY, CDR2 SMNVEV (reference sequence). With 6 bases removed from V and 4 bases from J, the gap between germline ends came to 14 bases. This CDR3 is 14 amino acids long.

This clonotype was counted a few times. The chain joins TRBV18 to TRBJ2-3; unclear D gene. The CDR3 spans 13 residues. Germline CDR1 and CDR2: KGHSH and LQKENI. V was cut by 3 bases and J by 5 bases, with 9 bases left in between. The CDR3 bases are TGTGCCAGCTCACCCAACAGTGAAGATACGCAGTATTTT. This translates into CASSPNSEDTQYF.

The gene calls are TRBV4-3 and TRBJ2-2; D unclear. Trimming cost V 4 bases and J 7 bases, with 7 bases left between them. CDR1 is LGHNA, CDR2 YSLEER, per germline. The length of the CDR3 is 12 residues. The CDR3 coding sequence is TGCGCCAGCAGCCTAGAACACGGGGAGCTGTTTTTT. Protein product: CASSLEHGELFF.

The genes are TRBV5-6 and TRBJ1-5; 8 positions agree with TRBD1. The CDR3 runs to 14 residues. Germline V lookup: CDR1 SGHDT, CDR2 YYEEEE. Trimming took 3 bases from V and 7 from J; bases not matched to a gene: 6. The CDR3 region is CASSSGTGWQPQHF. The CDR3 DNA reads TGTGCCAGCAGCTCGGGGACAGGTTGGCAGCCCCAGCATTTT.

This clonotype was detected only a few times. The rearrangement links TRBV19 to TRBJ2-7; a weak D match, TRBD1 (6 bases). Germline CDR1 and CDR2: LNHDA and SQIVND (reference sequence). CDR3 length: 14 residues. V lost 5 bases, J lost 3 bases, and 14 bases lay in between. The CDR3 DNA reads TGTGCCAGTAGTCCGGGACAAACTTTCTACGAGCAGTACTTC. Its translation: CASSPGQTFYEQYF.

This clonotype has a handful of counts. The rearrangement uses TRBV12-3 or TRBV12-4 and TRBJ1-2, with 9 positions matching TRBD1. Trimming cost V 5 bases and J 4 bases; bases outside gene matches: 5. The CDR3 runs 14 residues. The CDR3 nucleotides read TGTGCCAGCAGTACAGGGGGCTGGGGCTATGGCTACACCTTC. Its translation: CASSTGGWGYGYTF.

This rearrangement joins TRBV7-9 to TRBJ2-7, with a weak D call TRBD2 (5 bases). Germline-derived CDR1 and CDR2 are SEHNR and FQNEAQ (reference sequence). V lost 3 bases and J 0 bases, leaving 15 bases between the germline ends. CDR3 length equals 16 residues. CDR3 in amino acids: CASSFGPRTPSYEQYF. The CDR3 nucleotides are TGTGCCAGCAGCTTCGGTCCCAGGACTCCCTCCTACGAGCAGTACTTC.

Only a few counts were recorded for this clonotype. The rearrangement links TRBV7-2 to TRBJ2-1, with 7 nucleotides matching TRBD2. V lost 1 base, J lost 7 bases, and 4 bases stayed unmatched. This CDR3 comprises 14 residues. CDR1 is SGHTA and CDR2 is FQGNSA in the germline V gene. The CDR3 loop is CASSLGPAGNEQFF. CDR3 DNA sequence: TGTGCCAGCAGCTTAGGTCCAGCGGGGAATGAGCAGTTCTTC.

This clonotype was seen a few times. The CDR3 nucleotides are TGTGCCAGCAGTTATGGGCAGGCCTACAATGAGCAGTTCTTC. Protein product: CASSYGQAYNEQFF. This chain joins TRBV6-5 and TRBJ2-1; D is undetermined. This CDR3 spans 14 amino acids. V was clipped by 3 bases and J by 2 bases, with 8 bases between them. Germline V gene sequence: CDR1 MNHEY, CDR2 SVGAGI.

This clonotype turned up a few times. The V call is TRBV6-2 or TRBV6-3, the J call TRBJ1-1; D gene unclear. The CDR3 spans 13 residues. V was trimmed by 8 bases and J by 4 bases, leaving 14 bases between them. Germline V CDR1 and CDR2: MNHEY, SVGEGT. This CDR3 is CASLGQPSTEAFF. The CDR3 DNA is TGTGCCAGCCTCGGGCAGCCGAGCACTGAAGCTTTCTTT.

This rearrangement joins TRBV18 to TRBJ2-3; TRBD1 is a possible D gene (5 bases). From germline, CDR1 is KGHSH and CDR2 LQKENI. The CDR3 consists of 16 residues. V was trimmed by 3 bases and J by 0 bases, leaving 13 bases between them. The chain's CDR3 is CASSPRTKTSTDTQYF. CDR3 bases: TGTGCCAGCTCACCTAGGACAAAAACTAGCACAGATACGCAGTATTTT. Combining the CDR3 with reference TRBV18 and TRBJ2-3 gives the whole variable domain NAGVMQNPRHLVRRRGQEARLRCSPMKGHSHVYWYRQLPEEGLKFMVYLQKENIIDESGMPKERFSAEFPKEGPSILRIQQVVRGDSAAYFCASSPRTKTSTDTQYFGPGTRLTVL.

The chain is built from TRBV12-5 and TRBJ2-7; TRBD1 is a possible D gene (6 bases). The V gene lost 6 bases and the J gene lost 7 bases, with 19 bases spanning the gap. Germline V gene lookup returns CDR1 LGHNT and CDR2 FRNRAP. CDR3 length: 14 residues. The DNA of the CDR3 is TGTGCTAGTGGCCTCCTTACAGGGATCGGGGAGCAGTACTTC. It codes for CASGLLTGIGEQYF.

The J gene is TRBJ1-1, the V gene TRBV2; no clear D. Per germline, CDR1 SNHLY and CDR2 FYNNEI. This CDR3 region has 12 residues. V was pared by 6 bases and J by 7 bases, with 12 bases between. CDR3 DNA: TGTGCCAGCAGCGATGAGGGCCTTGAAGCTTTCTTT. Translating it yields CASSDEGLEAFF.

There are a few counts of this clonotype. The chain carries TRBV10-3 and TRBJ1-2; the D is unclear. The CDR3 spans 11 residues. V was pared by 6 bases and J by 8 bases, with 10 bases between. Germline V gene data show CDR1 as ENHRY and CDR2 as SYGVKD. The CDR3 DNA reads as TGTGCCATCAGCGCGCTGGGGGGCTACACCTTC. It codes for CAISALGGYTF.

This clonotype was picked up a small number of times. This rearrangement joins TRBV7-2 to TRBJ2-4; D not resolved. CDR1 is SGHTA and CDR2 is FQGNSA in the germline V gene. The CDR3 has 13 residues. V was shortened by 1 base and J by 5 bases, with 6 bases between the two germline ends. This CDR3 reads CASSLDRENIQYF. DNA of the CDR3: TGTGCCAGCAGCTTAGATCGGGAAAACATTCAGTACTTC.

The J gene is TRBJ1-2, the V gene TRBV4-3, with D perhaps TRBD1 (5 bases). The CDR3 contains 15 residues. V was cut by 4 bases and J by 1 base, with 13 bases left in between. Per the germline V gene, CDR1 is LGHNA and CDR2 is YSLEER. CDR3 loop: CASSRTTAFNYGYTF. The CDR3 DNA reads as TGCGCCAGCAGCCGTACGACAGCCTTTAACTATGGCTACACCTTC.

The V and J genes are TRBV4-2 and TRBJ1-5, with TRBD1 identical over 7 bases. The CDR3 spans 15 residues. The V gene end was trimmed by 4 bases and the J gene end by 1 base; junction bases not matched to a gene: 4. The germline CDR1 and CDR2 sequences are LGHNA and YNFKEQ. CDR3 coding DNA: TGTGCCAGCAGCCTCAAGGGACAGAGCAATCAGCCCCAGCATTTT. Its translation: CASSLKGQSNQPQHF.

The chain has TRBV19 and TRBJ1-2; D ambiguous. The CDR3 runs 15 residues. With 1 base removed from V and 1 base from J, the gap between germline ends came to 10 bases. The germline V gene encodes CDR1 LNHDA and CDR2 SQIVND (reference sequence). The CDR3 protein is CASSIGAPGNYGYTF. The CDR3 region has the DNA TGTGCCAGTAGTATAGGTGCGCCTGGTAACTATGGCTACACCTTC.

In its sample, this clonotype was seen many times. CDR3 region: CSVSLDLGTDTQYF. DNA of the CDR3: TGCAGCGTTTCACTGGATCTTGGCACAGATACGCAGTATTTT. This chain uses TRBV29-1 with TRBJ2-3; D gene uncertain. CDR1 SQVTM and CDR2 ANQGSEA come from the germline V gene. The CDR3 is made up of 14 amino acids. V shed 5 bases and J shed 1 base, with 13 bases lying between them.

The genes are TRBV3-1 and TRBJ2-3; a possible D gene is TRBD1 (5 bases). The CDR3 spans 12 residues. CDR1 and CDR2 from the germline V gene are LGHDT and YNNKEL (reference sequence). The V and J ends lost 4 bases and 7 bases respectively, with 9 bases between them. This chain's CDR3 is CASSLQGNTQYF. CDR3 coding DNA: TGTGCCAGCAGCCTCCAGGGAAATACGCAGTATTTT.